The source of this TCR beta chain is a study of blood T cell repertoires in COVID-19. Among Cohort 3 donors, those recovered had two negative PCRs, clearance, or symptom resolution. Between the trimmed V and J ends, which lost 5 bases and 4 bases, there was a span of 11 bases. The CDR3 loop spans 13 amino acids. Profiling relied on immunoSEQ multiplex PCR, and the TCRdb table lists in-frame clones only, not all of them. This sample yields 390,000 or so clones, of which around nine tenths are seen a single time; 10% belongs to the top ten. This TCR was sampled from a woman aged 45-59 years who had recovered from COVID-19. Sequencing was done on a sample of PBMCs or T cells enriched from blood (not recorded which). The V gene is TRBV12-3 or TRBV12-4, the J gene TRBJ1-1, with D possibly being TRBD1 (5 bases). The CDR3 region has the DNA TGTGCCAGCAGTCCACAGGTCTCCACTGAAGCTTTCTTT. Translation gives CASSPQVSTEAFF.